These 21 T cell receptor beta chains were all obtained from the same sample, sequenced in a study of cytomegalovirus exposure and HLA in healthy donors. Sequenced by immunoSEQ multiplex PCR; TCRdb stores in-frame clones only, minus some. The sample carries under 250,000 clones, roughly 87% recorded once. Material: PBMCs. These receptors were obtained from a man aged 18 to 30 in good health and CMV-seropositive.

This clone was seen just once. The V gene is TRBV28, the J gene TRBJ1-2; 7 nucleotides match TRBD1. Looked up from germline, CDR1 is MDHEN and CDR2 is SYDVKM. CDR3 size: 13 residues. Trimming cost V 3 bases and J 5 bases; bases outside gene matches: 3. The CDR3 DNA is TGTGCCAGCAGTTTGACAGGGAATTATGGCTACACCTTC. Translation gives CASSLTGNYGYTF.

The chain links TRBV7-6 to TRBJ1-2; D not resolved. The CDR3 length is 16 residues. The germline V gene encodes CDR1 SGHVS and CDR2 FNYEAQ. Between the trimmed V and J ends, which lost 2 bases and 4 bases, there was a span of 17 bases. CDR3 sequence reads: CASSLTPLDERYGYTF. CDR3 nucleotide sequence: TGTGCCAGCAGCTTAACCCCATTGGACGAGCGCTATGGCTACACCTTC.

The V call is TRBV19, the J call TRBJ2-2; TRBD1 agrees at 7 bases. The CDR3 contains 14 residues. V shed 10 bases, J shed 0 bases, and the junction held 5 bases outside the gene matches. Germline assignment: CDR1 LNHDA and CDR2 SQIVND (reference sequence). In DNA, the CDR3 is TGTGCCACCAGAGGACAGGCGAACACCGGGGAGCTGTTTTTT. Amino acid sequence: CATRGQANTGELFF.

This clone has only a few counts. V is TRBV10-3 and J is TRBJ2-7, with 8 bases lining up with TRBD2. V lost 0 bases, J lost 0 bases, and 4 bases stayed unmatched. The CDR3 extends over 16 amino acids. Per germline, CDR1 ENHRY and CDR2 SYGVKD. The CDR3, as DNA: TGTGCCATCAGTGAGTCCGGGGGGGGTAGCTCCTACGAGCAGTACTTC. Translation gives CAISESGGGSSYEQYF.

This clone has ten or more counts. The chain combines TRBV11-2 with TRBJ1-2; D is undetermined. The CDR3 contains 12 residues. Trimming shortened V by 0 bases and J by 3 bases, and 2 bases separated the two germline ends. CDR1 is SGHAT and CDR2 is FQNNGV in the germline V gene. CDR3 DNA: TGTGCCAGCAGCTTAGATCACTATGGCTACACCTTC. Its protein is CASSLDHYGYTF.

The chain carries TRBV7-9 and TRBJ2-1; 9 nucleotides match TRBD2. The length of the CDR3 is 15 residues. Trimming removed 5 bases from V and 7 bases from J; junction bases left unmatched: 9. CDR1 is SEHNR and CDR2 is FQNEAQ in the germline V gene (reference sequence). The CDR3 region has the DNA TGTGCCAGCAGCCCCGGGACTAGCCGGCGTAATGAGCAGTTCTTC. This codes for CASSPGTSRRNEQFF.

The CDR3 nucleotides are TGTGCCAGCAATTTACAAAGGGGGCTCGACGAGCAGTACTTC. It encodes CASNLQRGLDEQYF. The chain employs TRBV6-6 and TRBJ2-7; 7 nucleotides match TRBD1. Per germline, CDR1 MNHNY and CDR2 SVGAGI (reference sequence). Trimming took 7 bases from V and 5 from J; bases not matched to a gene: 11. This CDR3 spans 14 amino acids.

In nucleotides, the CDR3 is TGTGCCAGCAGCTTAGTGGGGACTAGCGGAAGCACAGATACGCAGTATTTT. It translates to CASSLVGTSGSTDTQYF. This sequence joins TRBV7-3 and TRBJ2-3, with TRBD2 identical over 11 bases. The CDR3 runs to 17 residues. Germline CDR1 and CDR2: SGHTA and FQGTGA. J was trimmed by 0 bases and V by 2 bases; bases with no gene match: 4.

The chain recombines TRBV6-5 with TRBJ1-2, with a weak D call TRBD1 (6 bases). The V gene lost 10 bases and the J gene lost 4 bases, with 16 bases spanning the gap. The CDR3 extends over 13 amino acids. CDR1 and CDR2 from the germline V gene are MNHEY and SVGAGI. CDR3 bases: TGTGCCACCTCGCGGGACATGGGCTATGGCTACACCTTC. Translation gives CATSRDMGYGYTF.

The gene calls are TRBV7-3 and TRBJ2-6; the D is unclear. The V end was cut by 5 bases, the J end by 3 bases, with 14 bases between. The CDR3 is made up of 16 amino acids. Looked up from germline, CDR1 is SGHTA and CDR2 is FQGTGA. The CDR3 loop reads CASSPPESGGANVLTF. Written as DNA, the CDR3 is TGTGCCAGCAGCCCGCCTGAATCTGGTGGGGCCAACGTCCTGACTTTC.

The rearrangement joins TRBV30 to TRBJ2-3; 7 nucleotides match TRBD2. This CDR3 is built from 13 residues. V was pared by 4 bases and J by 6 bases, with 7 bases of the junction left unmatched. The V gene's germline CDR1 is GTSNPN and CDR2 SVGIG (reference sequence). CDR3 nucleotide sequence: TGTGCCTGGACACTAGCGCAGAGGGATACGCAGTATTTT. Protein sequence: CAWTLAQRDTQYF.

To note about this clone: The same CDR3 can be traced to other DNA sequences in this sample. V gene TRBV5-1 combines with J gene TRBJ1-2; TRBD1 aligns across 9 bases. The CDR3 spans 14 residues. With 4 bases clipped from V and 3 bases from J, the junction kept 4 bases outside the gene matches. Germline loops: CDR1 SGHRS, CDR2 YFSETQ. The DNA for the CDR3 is TGCGCCAGCAGCCCGGGACAGGGTGACTATGGCTACACCTTC. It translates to CASSPGQGDYGYTF.

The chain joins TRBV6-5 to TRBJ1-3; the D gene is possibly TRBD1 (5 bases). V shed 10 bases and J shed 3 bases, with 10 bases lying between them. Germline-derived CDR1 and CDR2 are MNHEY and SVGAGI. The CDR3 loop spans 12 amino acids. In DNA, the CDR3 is TGTGCCACGAGGGGTATTGGAAACACCATATATTTT. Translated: CATRGIGNTIYF.

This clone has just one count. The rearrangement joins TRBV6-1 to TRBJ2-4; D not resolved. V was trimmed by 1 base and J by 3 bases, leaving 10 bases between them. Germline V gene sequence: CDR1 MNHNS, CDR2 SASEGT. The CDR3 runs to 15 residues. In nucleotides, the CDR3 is TGTGCCAGCAGTGAAGTAGAGGTCGTCAAAAACATTCAGTACTTC. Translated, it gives CASSEVEVVKNIQYF.

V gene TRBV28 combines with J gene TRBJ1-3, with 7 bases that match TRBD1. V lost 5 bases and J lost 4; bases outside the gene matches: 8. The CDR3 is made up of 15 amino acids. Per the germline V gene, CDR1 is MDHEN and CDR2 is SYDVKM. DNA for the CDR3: TGTGCCAGCAGTGTGATGACAGGGTCCGGAAACACCATATATTTT. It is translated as CASSVMTGSGNTIYF.

The CDR3 spells CASTLFGSTTSYEQYF. The CDR3 coding sequence is TGTGCCAGCACGCTTTTCGGCTCCACCACCTCCTACGAGCAGTACTTC. J is TRBJ2-7 and V is TRBV2; the D is unclear. The CDR3 is 16 amino acids. Per germline, CDR1 SNHLY and CDR2 FYNNEI. With 7 bases removed from V and 0 bases from J, the gap between germline ends came to 19 bases. Full variable domain (rest looked up from reference TRBV2 and TRBJ2-7): EPEVTQTPSHQVTQMGQEVILRCVPISNHLYFYWYRQILGQKVEFLVSFYNNEISEKSEIFDDQFSVERPDGSNFTLKIRSTKLEDSAMYFCASTLFGSTTSYEQYFGPGTRLTVT.

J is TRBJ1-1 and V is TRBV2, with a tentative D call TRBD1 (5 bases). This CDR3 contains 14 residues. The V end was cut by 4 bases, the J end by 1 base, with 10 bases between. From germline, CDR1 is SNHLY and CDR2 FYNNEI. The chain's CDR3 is CASSVTGGNTEAFF. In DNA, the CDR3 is TGTGCCAGCAGTGTTACCGGGGGGAACACTGAAGCTTTCTTT.

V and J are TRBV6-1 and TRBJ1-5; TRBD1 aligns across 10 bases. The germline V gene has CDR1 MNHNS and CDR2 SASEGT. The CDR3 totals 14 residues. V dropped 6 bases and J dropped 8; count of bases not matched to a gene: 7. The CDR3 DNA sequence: TGTGCCAGCAGGGAGACAGGGGGCGCAGAGCCCCAGCATTTT. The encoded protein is CASRETGGAEPQHF.

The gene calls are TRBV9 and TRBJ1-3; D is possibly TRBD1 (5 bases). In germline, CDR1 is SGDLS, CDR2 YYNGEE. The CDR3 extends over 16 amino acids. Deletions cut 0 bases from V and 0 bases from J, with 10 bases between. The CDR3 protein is CASSVASGLSGNTIYF. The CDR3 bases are TGTGCCAGCAGCGTAGCTTCGGGGCTCTCTGGAAACACCATATATTTT.

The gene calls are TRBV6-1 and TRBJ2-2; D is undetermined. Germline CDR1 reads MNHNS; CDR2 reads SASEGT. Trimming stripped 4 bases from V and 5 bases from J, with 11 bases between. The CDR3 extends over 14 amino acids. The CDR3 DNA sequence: TGTGCCAGCAGTGCCCAAAGGTGGACCGGGGAGCTGTTTTTT. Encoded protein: CASSAQRWTGELFF.

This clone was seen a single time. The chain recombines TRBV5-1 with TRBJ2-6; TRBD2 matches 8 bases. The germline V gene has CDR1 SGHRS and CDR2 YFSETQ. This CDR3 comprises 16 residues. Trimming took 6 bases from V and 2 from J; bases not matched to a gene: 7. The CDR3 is CASTPPGGAGANVLTF. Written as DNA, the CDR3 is TGCGCCAGCACCCCTCCCGGGGGGGCTGGGGCCAACGTCCTGACTTTC.